The clone carrying this T cell receptor (beta chain) was found many times. As yet, its antigen is unknown. This specimen belongs to a study of human T cells and chemical hapten exposure. Across the whole study: Donors were sensitized with 2% DPC on the upper inner arm.

The time point here: patch test 2, 6 weeks after DPC sensitization. The treatment here: therapeutic diphenylcyclopropenone sensitization with weekly scalp DPC. Only after blood had been drawn was each patch test applied. Unique molecular identifiers were attached to individual cDNA molecules during library preparation. TCRdb re-derived calls from the RACE reads in MiXCR, one entry per CDR3 protein. The profile shows approximately 110,000 distinct CDR3 sequences, roughly a tenth of them singletons. Germline V CDR1 and CDR2: LGHNA, YNFKEQ. Trimming cost V 4 bases and J 5 bases; bases outside gene matches: 10. This CDR3 is 16 amino acids long. Study results and caveats: Expanded TCRs made up significantly more big CDR3 similarity clusters than controls did.

The TCR originated in a middle-aged woman with alopecia areata. Some clones in this sample may be carry-over from other donors' samples. The V gene is TRBV4-2, the J gene TRBJ1-4, with 7 bases aligning to TRBD1. Sequencing used whole blood, obtained in connection with sensitization to the hapten diphenylcyclopropenone (DPC). The CDR3 here is CASSPYLGQENEKLFF. CDR3 bases: TGTGCCAGCAGCCCCTACCTCGGACAGGAAAATGAAAAACTGTTTTTT.